Below, 24 T cell receptor beta chains from the same sample are listed, as sequenced in a study of T-cell reconstitution after alpha-beta-depleted transplantation in children. Unique molecular identifiers were used to barcode this TCRbeta library. TCRdb reprocessed the PCR reads with MiXCR, giving one entry per CDR3 protein. In the table there are over 85,000 distinct CDR3 sequences, 6% to 9% of which are singletons. This material consisted of PBMCs, taken before TCRalphabeta/CD19-depleted stem cell transplant. All receptors come from a boy younger than 10 with acute lymphoblastic leukemia, due to receive a stem cell transplant.

The chain couples TRBV4-3 to TRBJ2-1; TRBD2 aligns across 9 bases. J was trimmed by 3 bases and V by 0 bases; bases with no gene match: 6. CDR3 length: 17 residues. The germline gives CDR1 LGHNA, CDR2 YSLEER. The CDR3 DNA reads TGCGCCAGCAGCCAAGATTATAGGCGGGGGGGCTACAATGAGCAGTTCTTC. It encodes CASSQDYRRGGYNEQFF.

This clonotype has a count of ten or more. This sequence joins TRBV6-2 or TRBV6-3 and TRBJ2-2, with D unresolved. V dropped 0 bases and J dropped 3 bases, with 5 bases sitting between them. Germline loops: CDR1 MNHEY, CDR2 SVGEGT. This CDR3 spans 14 amino acids. CDR3 amino acids: CASSYSSDTGELFF. The CDR3 DNA reads as TGTGCCAGCAGTTACTCGAGCGACACCGGGGAGCTGTTTTTT.

This clonotype was seen once. V is TRBV27 and J is TRBJ2-1, with D possibly called TRBD1 or TRBD2 (6 bases each). The CDR3 runs 16 residues. The V end lost 0 bases, the J end lost 0 bases, and 9 bases lay between the germline ends. Germline assignment: CDR1 MNHEY and CDR2 SMNVEV (reference sequence). CDR3 sequence reads: CASSLSGGLSYNEQFF. The CDR3 bases are TGTGCCAGCAGTTTATCGGGGGGCCTCTCCTACAATGAGCAGTTCTTC.

This clonotype showed up just a few times. The chain couples TRBV3-1 to TRBJ2-1; no firm D call. In germline, CDR1 is LGHDT, CDR2 YNNKEL (reference sequence). Trimming removed 1 base at V and 3 bases at J, with 10 bases between. The CDR3 loop spans 15 amino acids. CDR3 sequence reads: CASSQGQQYYNEQFF. The DNA for the CDR3 is TGTGCCAGCAGCCAAGGGCAGCAGTACTACAATGAGCAGTTCTTC.

This clonotype was counted at least ten times. J is TRBJ1-4 and V is TRBV6-2 or TRBV6-3; maybe TRBD1 (6 bases). Germline CDR1 reads MNHEY; CDR2 reads SVGEGT. There are 13 residues in the CDR3. The germline V and J ends were trimmed by 4 bases and 12 bases, with 15 bases remaining between them. CDR3: CASSSVGGTELFF. The CDR3 bases are TGTGCCAGCAGTTCTGTAGGGGGTACGGAACTGTTTTTT.

Points on this clonotype: This may arise from a read error, as a much more abundant clone is one base away. This chain links TRBV6-5 with TRBJ2-1; TRBD2 agrees at 7 bases. The J segment lost 9 bases and the V segment lost 0 bases, leaving 2 bases of the junction unmatched. CDR1 is MNHEY and CDR2 is SVGAGI in the germline V gene. The CDR3 has 13 amino acids. The CDR3 DNA reads TGTGCCAGCAGTTACTCGGGAGGGTGTGAGCAGTTCTTC. It specifies CASSYSGGCEQFF.

This clonotype has ten or more counts. This chain joins TRBV7-2 and TRBJ2-5; D perhaps matches TRBD2 (5 bases). The CDR3 has 14 residues. The germline V gene encodes CDR1 SGHTA and CDR2 FQGNSA. V lost 0 bases and J 9 bases, leaving 14 bases between the germline ends. In nucleotides, the CDR3 is TGTGCCAGCAGCTTAGCCCCTGAGGGTCGGGCCCAGTACTTC. Translating gives CASSLAPEGRAQYF.

The chain links TRBV7-3 to TRBJ2-5; TRBD1 aligns across 8 bases. After removal of 3 bases from V and 1 base from J, the junction contained 4 bases not matched to a gene. CDR3 size: 15 residues. Germline CDR1 and CDR2: SGHTA and FQGTGA. The DNA for the CDR3 is TGTGCCAGCAGCTTTTCAGGGGGCCGCCAAGAGACCCAGTACTTC. Its protein product is CASSFSGGRQETQYF. The whole variable domain, filled in from reference TRBV7-3 and TRBJ2-5, reads GAGVSQTPSNKVTEKGKYVELRCDPISGHTALYWYRQSLGQGPEFLIYFQGTGAADDSGLPNDRFFAVRPEGSVSTLKIQRTERGDSAVYLCASSFSGGRQETQYFGPGTRLLVL.

This clonotype was counted many times. The chain employs TRBV6-1 and TRBJ2-3, with D perhaps matching TRBD1 (6 bases). Trimming removed 6 bases from V and 2 bases from J, with 12 bases in between. Germline V gives CDR1 MNHNS, CDR2 SASEGT. The CDR3 is made up of 14 amino acids. The CDR3 reads CASSGQTSTDTQYF. The DNA for the CDR3 is TGTGCCAGCAGCGGACAGACATCCACAGATACGCAGTATTTT.

The CDR3 sequence: CASSQLDLVGQTYEQYF. In DNA form, the CDR3 reads TGCGCCAGCAGCCAACTTGACTTGGTCGGACAGACCTACGAGCAGTACTTC. The chain uses TRBV4-1 and TRBJ2-7; a possible D gene is TRBD1 (6 bases). CDR3 length equals 17 residues. Trimming removed 2 bases at V and 2 bases at J, with 19 bases between. Per germline, CDR1 MGHRA and CDR2 YSYEKL.

At least ten counts were recorded for this clonotype. The J gene is TRBJ1-4, the V gene TRBV2, with TRBD1 matching 11 bases. Trimming took 4 bases from V and 4 from J; bases not matched to a gene: 2. This CDR3 region has 15 residues. The germline CDR1 and CDR2 sequences are SNHLY and FYNNEI. The CDR3 nucleotides are TGTGCCAGCAGTGTGGGGACAGGGGGTAATGAAAAACTGTTTTTT. Translated, it gives CASSVGTGGNEKLFF.

V gene TRBV20-1 combines with J gene TRBJ1-3; D gene unclear. Germline CDR1 is DFQATT and CDR2 is SNEGSKA (reference sequence). The CDR3 totals 12 residues. The CDR3 coding sequence is TGCAGCGCGGGGATCTCTGGAAACACCATATATTTT. Translated, it gives CSAGISGNTIYF.

In this sample, this clonotype turned up many times. This chain links TRBV12-3 or TRBV12-4 with TRBJ2-1, with unresolved D. The CDR3 sequence is 13 residues long. V was trimmed by 0 bases and J by 7 bases, leaving 7 bases between them. The CDR3 region has the DNA TGTGCCAGCAGTTTAGCGCGATGGAATGAGCAGTTCTTC. It codes for CASSLARWNEQFF.

There are many counts of this clonotype. The genes are TRBV20-1 and TRBJ2-3, with a tentative D call TRBD1 (5 bases). Germline V lookup: CDR1 DFQATT, CDR2 SNEGSKA (reference sequence). This CDR3 comprises 14 residues. Trimming cost V 3 bases and J 0 bases, with 10 bases left between them. The CDR3 DNA follows: TGCAGTGCTAGTCGACAGTCTAGCACAGATACGCAGTATTTT. As protein: CSASRQSSTDTQYF.

The V and J genes are TRBV20-1 and TRBJ1-2; 7 nucleotides agree with TRBD1. Germline values: CDR1 DFQATT, CDR2 SNEGSKA (reference sequence). V gave up 3 bases and J gave up 9 bases; unmatched junction bases: 16. The CDR3 has 15 residues. Written as DNA, the CDR3 is TGCAGTGCTAGGGTCCAGGGGGGGGCTTCCAAAAGCTACACCTTC. It codes for CSARVQGGASKSYTF.

The chain joins TRBV20-1 to TRBJ1-5, with D possibly being TRBD1 (6 bases). With 6 bases removed from V and 0 bases from J, the gap between germline ends came to 12 bases. Germline V CDR1 and CDR2: DFQATT, SNEGSKA (reference sequence). This CDR3 region has 14 residues. This chain's CDR3 is CSATIQGSNQPQHF. CDR3 sequence (DNA): TGCAGTGCAACAATACAGGGTAGCAATCAGCCCCAGCATTTT.

This clonotype was picked up a small number of times. The V and J genes are TRBV7-3 and TRBJ1-2; 8 bases are a match to TRBD1. CDR3 length: 14 residues. CDR1 is SGHTA and CDR2 is FQGTGA in the germline V gene. Unmatched junction bases numbered 6, after V lost 5 bases and J lost 4 bases. In DNA, the CDR3 is TGTGCCAGCAGCCCAAGGACAGGGCCCTATGGCTACACCTTC. This codes for CASSPRTGPYGYTF.

This clonotype was observed many times. The V call is TRBV12-3 or TRBV12-4, the J call TRBJ1-1; D may be TRBD1 (5 bases). V was cut by 3 bases and J by 1 base, with 9 bases left in between. The CDR3 contains 14 residues. The CDR3 sequence: CASSLRQSNTEAFF. The CDR3 DNA is TGTGCCAGCAGTTTGCGACAGTCGAACACTGAAGCTTTCTTT.

In its sample, this clonotype was seen many times. This sequence joins TRBV7-9 and TRBJ1-2, with 7 bases matching TRBD1. V was pared by 5 bases and J by 4 bases, with 7 bases of the junction left unmatched. CDR1 SEHNR and CDR2 FQNEAQ come from the germline V gene (reference sequence). The CDR3 sequence is 14 residues long. The CDR3, as DNA: TGTGCCAGCAGCCTACGACAGGGCGTCTATGGCTACACCTTC. This sequence encodes CASSLRQGVYGYTF.

This clonotype has only a few counts. The chain recombines TRBV9 with TRBJ1-1, with D possibly matching TRBD1 (5 bases). Germline lookup yields CDR1 SGDLS and CDR2 YYNGEE. This CDR3 is built from 12 residues. V was trimmed by 3 bases and J by 6 bases, leaving 9 bases between them. CDR3 nucleotide sequence: TGTGCCAGCAGCGGGGGCTCTCCTGAAGCTTTCTTT. Its translation: CASSGGSPEAFF.

This clonotype was detected a few times. The rearrangement joins TRBV12-3 or TRBV12-4 to TRBJ1-1; possibly TRBD1 for D (5 bases). The V end was cut by 6 bases, the J end by 3 bases, with 14 bases between. The CDR3 totals 14 residues. In nucleotides, the CDR3 is TGTGCCAGCAGCCTAACCATAGGGGACACTGAAGCTTTCTTT. Its protein product is CASSLTIGDTEAFF.

This chain connects TRBV6-2 or TRBV6-3 to TRBJ1-1; the match to TRBD1 covers 8 bases. The CDR3 runs 12 residues. Germline V gene lookup returns CDR1 MNHEY and CDR2 SVGEGT. Trimming took 9 bases from V and 7 from J; bases not matched to a gene: 7. CDR3 residues: CASRTGLIEAFF. CDR3 sequence (DNA): TGTGCCAGTCGGACAGGGCTGATTGAAGCTTTCTTT.

V gene TRBV7-9 combines with J gene TRBJ2-4, with D perhaps matching TRBD2 (6 bases). The CDR3 has 17 residues. The germline V and J ends were trimmed by 2 bases and 2 bases, with 16 bases remaining between them. From germline, CDR1 is SEHNR and CDR2 FQNEAQ (reference sequence). CDR3 in DNA: TGTGCCAGCAGCTTAACGGTTGGGCGGGATACCAAAAACATTCAGTACTTC. Translating gives CASSLTVGRDTKNIQYF.

To note about this clonotype: Relative to the germline gene, one junction end is altered; a read error may explain this. The chain has TRBV20-1 and TRBJ2-3; D may match TRBD1 or TRBD2 (6 bases each). Germline values: CDR1 DFQATT, CDR2 SNEGSKA (reference sequence). CDR3 length: 19 amino acids. CDR3 in amino acids: CCARGLRDGGASSTDTQYF. The CDR3 nucleotides read TGCTGTGCTAGAGGGCTAAGGGACGGGGGCGCTTCTAGCACAGATACGCAGTATTTT.